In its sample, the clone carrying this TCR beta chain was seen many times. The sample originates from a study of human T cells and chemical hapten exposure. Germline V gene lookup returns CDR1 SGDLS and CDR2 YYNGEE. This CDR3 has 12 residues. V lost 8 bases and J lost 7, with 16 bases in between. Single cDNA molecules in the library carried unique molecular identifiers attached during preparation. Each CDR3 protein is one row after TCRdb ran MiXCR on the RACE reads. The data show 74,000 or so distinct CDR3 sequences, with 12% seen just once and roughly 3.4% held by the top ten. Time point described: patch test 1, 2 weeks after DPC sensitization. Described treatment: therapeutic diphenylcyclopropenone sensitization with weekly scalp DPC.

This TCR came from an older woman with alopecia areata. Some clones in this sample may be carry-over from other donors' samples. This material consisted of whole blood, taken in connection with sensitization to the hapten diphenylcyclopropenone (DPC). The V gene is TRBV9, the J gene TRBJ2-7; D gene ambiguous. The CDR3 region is CASRMSQGEQYF. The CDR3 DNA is TGTGCCAGTCGAATGAGTCAAGGTGAGCAGTACTTC.